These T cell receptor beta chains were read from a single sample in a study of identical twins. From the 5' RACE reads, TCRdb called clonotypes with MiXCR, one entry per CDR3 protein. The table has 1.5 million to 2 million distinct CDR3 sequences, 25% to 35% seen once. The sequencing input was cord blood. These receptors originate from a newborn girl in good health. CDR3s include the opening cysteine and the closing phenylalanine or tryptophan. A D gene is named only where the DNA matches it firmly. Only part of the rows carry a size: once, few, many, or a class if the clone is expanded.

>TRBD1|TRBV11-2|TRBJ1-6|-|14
TGTGTCAGCAGCTTAGGAACAGGGGGCTCACCCCTCCACTTT
CVSSLGTGGSPLHF
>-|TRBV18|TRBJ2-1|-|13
TGTGCCAGCTTCGGACAGTACCAAGAGACCCAGTTCTTC
CASFGQYQETQFF
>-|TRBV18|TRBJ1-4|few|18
TGTGCCAGCTCACCACGGGTGGGGTCAGTTGCAACTAATGAAAAACTGTTTTTT
CASSPRVGSVATNEKLFF
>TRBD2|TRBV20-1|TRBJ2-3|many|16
TGCAGTGCTAGAACGCGACTAGCGGGCTTACCAGATACGCAGTATTTT
CSARTRLAGLPDTQYF
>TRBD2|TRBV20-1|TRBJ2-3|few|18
TGCAGTGCTAGAGATTTTCGACTAGCGGGGGGTCGACGGGATACGCAGTATTTT
CSARDFRLAGGRRDTQYF
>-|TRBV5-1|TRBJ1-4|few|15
TGCGCCAGCAGCTTGGATGGGGTCCCCAATGAAAAACTGTTTTTT
CASSLDGVPNEKLFF
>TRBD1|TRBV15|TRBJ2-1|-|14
TGTGCCACCAGCAGAGGACAGGGGTACAATGAGCAGTTCTTC
CATSRGQGYNEQFF
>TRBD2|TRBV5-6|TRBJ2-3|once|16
TGTGCCAGCAGCTTGGAAATAGCGGGGATCACAGATACGCAGTATTTT
CASSLEIAGITDTQYF
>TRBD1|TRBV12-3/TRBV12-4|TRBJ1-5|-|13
TGTGCCAGCGGCCCAGGGGGCTTGCAGCCCCAGCATTTT
CASGPGGLQPQHF
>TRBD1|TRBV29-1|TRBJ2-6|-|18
TGCAGCGTTGAAGATCCTGACAGGGGGATCTCTGGGGCCAACGTCCCGACTTTC
CSVEDPDRGISGANVPTF
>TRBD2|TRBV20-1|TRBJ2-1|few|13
TGCAGTGCGAGGACTAGCGGTGTAAATGAGCAGTTCTTC
CSARTSGVNEQFF